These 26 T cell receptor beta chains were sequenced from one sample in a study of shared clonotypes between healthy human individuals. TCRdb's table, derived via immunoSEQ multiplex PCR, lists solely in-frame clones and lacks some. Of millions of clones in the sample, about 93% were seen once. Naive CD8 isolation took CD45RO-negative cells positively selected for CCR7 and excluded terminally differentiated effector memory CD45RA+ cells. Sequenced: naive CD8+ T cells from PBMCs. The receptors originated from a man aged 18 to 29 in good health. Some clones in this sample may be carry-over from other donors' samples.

The CDR3 nucleotides are TGTGCCAGCAGCGGCGGGAAGGGTGAGGAGGACTATGGCTACACCTTC. This codes for CASSGGKGEEDYGYTF. The chain uses TRBV21-1 and TRBJ1-2. TRBV21-1 counts as a pseudogene. The CDR3 length is 16 residues.

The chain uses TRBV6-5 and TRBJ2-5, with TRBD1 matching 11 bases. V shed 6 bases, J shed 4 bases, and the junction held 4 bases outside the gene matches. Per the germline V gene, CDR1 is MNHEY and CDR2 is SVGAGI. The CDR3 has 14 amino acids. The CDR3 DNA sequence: TGTGCCAGCAGCCCCGGGACAGGGGGAGAGACCCAGTACTTC. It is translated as CASSPGTGGETQYF.

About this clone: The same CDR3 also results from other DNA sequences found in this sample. This CDR3 is CASSQDPGSYEQYF. In DNA, the CDR3 is TGTGCCAGCAGCCAAGACCCGGGGTCCTACGAGCAGTACTTC. This chain joins TRBV4-2 and TRBJ2-7, with TRBD2 as a possible D gene (5 bases). Germline-derived CDR1 and CDR2 are LGHNA and YNFKEQ. Deletions cut 0 bases from V and 1 base from J, with 7 bases between. The CDR3 has 14 amino acids.

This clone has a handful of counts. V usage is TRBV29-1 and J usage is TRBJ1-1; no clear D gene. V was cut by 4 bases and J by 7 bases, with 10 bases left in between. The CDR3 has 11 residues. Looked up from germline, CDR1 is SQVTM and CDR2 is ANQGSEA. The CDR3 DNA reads TGCAGCGTTGTTCGGGAAGGTGAAGCTTTCTTT. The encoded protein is CSVVREGEAFF.

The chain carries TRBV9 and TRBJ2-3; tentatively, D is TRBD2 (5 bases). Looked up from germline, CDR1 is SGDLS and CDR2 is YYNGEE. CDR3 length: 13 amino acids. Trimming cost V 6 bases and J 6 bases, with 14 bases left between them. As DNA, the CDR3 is TGTGCCAGCACCGCGGAGTTAGCGGATACGCAGTATTTT. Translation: CASTAELADTQYF.

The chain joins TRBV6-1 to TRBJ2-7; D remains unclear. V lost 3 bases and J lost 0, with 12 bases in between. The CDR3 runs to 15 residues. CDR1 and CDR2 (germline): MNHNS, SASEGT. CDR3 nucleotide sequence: TGTGCCAGCAGTGAGTTGGATCTCCGCTCCTACGAGCAGTACTTC. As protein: CASSELDLRSYEQYF.

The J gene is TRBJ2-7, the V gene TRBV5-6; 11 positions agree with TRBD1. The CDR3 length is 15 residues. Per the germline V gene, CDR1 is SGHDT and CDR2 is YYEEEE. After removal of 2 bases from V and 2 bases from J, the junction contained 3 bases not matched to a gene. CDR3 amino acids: CASSFPGQGAYEQYF. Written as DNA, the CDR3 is TGTGCCAGCAGCTTTCCGGGACAGGGGGCCTACGAGCAGTACTTC.

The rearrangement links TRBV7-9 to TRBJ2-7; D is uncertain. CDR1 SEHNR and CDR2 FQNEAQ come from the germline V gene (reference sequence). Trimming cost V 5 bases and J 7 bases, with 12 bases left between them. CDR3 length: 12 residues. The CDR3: CASSTSRREQYF. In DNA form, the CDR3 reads TGTGCCAGCAGCACGAGTCGGCGTGAGCAGTACTTC.

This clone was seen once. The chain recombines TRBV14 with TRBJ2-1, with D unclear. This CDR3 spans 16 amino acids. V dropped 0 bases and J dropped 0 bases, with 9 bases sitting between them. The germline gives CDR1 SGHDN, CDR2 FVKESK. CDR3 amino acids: CASSQDRSSSYNEQFF. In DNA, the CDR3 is TGTGCCAGCAGCCAAGATCGGTCCAGCTCCTACAATGAGCAGTTCTTC.

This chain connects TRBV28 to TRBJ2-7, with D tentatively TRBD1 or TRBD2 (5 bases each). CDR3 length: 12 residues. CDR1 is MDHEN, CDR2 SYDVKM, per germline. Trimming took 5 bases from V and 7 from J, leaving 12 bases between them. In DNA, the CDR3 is TGTGCCAGCAGTGGGGGTTATGTGGAGCAGTACTTC. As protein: CASSGGYVEQYF.

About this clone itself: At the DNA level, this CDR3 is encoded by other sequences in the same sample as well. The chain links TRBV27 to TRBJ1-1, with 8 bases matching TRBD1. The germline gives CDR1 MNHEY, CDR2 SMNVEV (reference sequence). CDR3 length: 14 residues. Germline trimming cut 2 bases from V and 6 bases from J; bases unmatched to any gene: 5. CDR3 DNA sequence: TGTGCCAGCAGTTTAGGACAGGGTGTGCCTGAAGCTTTCTTT. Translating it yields CASSLGQGVPEAFF.

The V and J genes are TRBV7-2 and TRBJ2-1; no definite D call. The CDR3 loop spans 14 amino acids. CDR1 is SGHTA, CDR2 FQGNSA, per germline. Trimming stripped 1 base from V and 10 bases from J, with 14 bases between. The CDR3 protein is CASSLVLSLKEQFF. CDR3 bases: TGTGCCAGCAGCTTAGTACTTTCGCTAAAAGAGCAGTTCTTC.

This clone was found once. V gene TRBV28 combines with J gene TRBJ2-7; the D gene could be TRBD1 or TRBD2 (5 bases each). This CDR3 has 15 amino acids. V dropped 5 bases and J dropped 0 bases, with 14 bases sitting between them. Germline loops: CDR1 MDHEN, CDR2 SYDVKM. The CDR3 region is CASSQGRLSSYEQYF. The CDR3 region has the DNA TGTGCCAGCAGTCAGGGACGGCTAAGCTCCTACGAGCAGTACTTC.

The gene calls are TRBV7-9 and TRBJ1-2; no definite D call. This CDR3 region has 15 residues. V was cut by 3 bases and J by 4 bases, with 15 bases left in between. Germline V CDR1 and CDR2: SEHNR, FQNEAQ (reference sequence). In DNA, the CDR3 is TGTGCCAGCAGCTTTAGCTCTGGCAGGACCTATGGCTACACCTTC. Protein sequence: CASSFSSGRTYGYTF.

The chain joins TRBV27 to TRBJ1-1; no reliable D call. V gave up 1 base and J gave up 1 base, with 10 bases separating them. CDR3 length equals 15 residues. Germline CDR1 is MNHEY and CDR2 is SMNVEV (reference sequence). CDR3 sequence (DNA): TGTGCCAGCAGTTTATGGGCAGCCTCGAACACTGAAGCTTTCTTT. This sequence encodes CASSLWAASNTEAFF.

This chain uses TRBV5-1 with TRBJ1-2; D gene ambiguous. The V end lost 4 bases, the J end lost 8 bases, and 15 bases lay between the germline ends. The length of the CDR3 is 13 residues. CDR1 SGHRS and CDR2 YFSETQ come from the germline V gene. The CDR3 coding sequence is TGCGCCAGCAGCCCAAAAACACCGGAAGGCTACACCTTC. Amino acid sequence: CASSPKTPEGYTF. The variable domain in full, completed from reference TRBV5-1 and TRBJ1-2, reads KAGVTQTPRYLIKTRGQQVTLSCSPISGHRSVSWYQQTPGQGLQFLFEYFSETQRNKGNFPGRFSGRQFSNSRSEMNVSTLELGDSALYLCASSPKTPEGYTFGSGTRLTVV.

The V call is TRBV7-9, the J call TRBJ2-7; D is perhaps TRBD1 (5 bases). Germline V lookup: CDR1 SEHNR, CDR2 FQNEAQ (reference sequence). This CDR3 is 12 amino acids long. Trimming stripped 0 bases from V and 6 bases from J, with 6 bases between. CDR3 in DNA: TGTGCCAGCAGCTTAGCGCAGGGCGAGCAGTACTTC. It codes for CASSLAQGEQYF.

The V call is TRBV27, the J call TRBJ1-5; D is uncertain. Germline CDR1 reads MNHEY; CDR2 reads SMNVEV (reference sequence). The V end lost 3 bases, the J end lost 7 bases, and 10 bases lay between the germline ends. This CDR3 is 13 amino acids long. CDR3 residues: CASSFGYLQPQHF. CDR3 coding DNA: TGTGCCAGCAGTTTCGGTTATTTGCAGCCCCAGCATTTT.

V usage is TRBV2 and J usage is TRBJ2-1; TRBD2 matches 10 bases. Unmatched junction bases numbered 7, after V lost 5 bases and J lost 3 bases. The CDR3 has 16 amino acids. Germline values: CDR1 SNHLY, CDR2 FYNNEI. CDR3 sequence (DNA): TGTGCCAGCAGTTATACGGGACTAGCGTTCTACAATGAGCAGTTCTTC. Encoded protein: CASSYTGLAFYNEQFF.

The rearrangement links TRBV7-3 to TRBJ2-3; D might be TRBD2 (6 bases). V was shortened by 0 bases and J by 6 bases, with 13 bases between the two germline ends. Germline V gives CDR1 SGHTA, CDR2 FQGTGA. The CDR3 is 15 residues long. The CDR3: CASSLTGGYSDTQYF. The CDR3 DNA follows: TGTGCCAGCAGCTTAACGGGAGGCTACTCGGATACGCAGTATTTT.

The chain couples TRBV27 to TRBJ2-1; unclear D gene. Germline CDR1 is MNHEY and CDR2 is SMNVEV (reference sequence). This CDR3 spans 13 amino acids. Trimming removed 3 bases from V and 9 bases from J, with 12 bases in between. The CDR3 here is CASSFGQSPEQFF. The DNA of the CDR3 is TGTGCCAGCAGTTTCGGTCAGTCCCCTGAGCAGTTCTTC.

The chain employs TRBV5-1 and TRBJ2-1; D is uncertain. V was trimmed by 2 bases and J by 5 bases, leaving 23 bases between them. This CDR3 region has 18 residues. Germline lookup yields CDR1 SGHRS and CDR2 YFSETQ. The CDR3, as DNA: TGCGCCAGCAGCTTCAACTTTAGGGCCCGGACGAGTAACAATGAGCAGTTCTTC. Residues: CASSFNFRARTSNNEQFF.

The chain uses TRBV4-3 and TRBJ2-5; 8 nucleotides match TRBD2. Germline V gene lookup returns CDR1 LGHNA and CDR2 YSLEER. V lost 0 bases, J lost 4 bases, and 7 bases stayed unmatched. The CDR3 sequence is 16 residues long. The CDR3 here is CASSQDYGRAGETQYF. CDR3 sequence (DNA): TGCGCCAGCAGCCAAGATTACGGGAGGGCGGGAGAGACCCAGTACTTC.

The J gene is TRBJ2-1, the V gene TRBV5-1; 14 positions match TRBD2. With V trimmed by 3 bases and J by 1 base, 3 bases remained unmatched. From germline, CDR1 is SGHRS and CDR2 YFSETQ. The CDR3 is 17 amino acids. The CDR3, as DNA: TGCGCCAGCAGCTCGACTAGCGGGAGGGCTTCCTACAATGAGCAGTTCTTC. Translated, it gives CASSSTSGRASYNEQFF.

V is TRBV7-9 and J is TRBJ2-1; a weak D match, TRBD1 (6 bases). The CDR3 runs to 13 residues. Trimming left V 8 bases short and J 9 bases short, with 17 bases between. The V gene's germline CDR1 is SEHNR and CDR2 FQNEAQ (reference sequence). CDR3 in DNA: TGTGCCAGCGGAACCAGGGTGGGGGCTGAGCAGTTCTTC. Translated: CASGTRVGAEQFF.

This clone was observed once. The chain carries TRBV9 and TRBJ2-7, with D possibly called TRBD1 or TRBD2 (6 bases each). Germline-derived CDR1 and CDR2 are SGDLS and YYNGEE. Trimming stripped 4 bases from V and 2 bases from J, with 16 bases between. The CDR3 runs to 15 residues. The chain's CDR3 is CASSSARGGPYEQYF. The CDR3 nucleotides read TGTGCCAGCAGCTCCGCTAGAGGGGGGCCCTACGAGCAGTACTTC.